The source of this T cell receptor beta chain is a study of metastatic and nonmetastatic thyroid tumors. The CDR3 length is 15 residues. J was trimmed by 0 bases and V by 4 bases; bases with no gene match: 5. Germline assignment: CDR1 SGDLS and CDR2 YYNGEE. The entire patient cohort was treatment-naive prior to thyroid surgery. This clone was observed many times. The same CDR3 can be traced to other DNA sequences in this sample. With MiXCR, TCRdb reprocessed the PCR reads. The sample comprises 15,000 to 20,000 clones, just under 30% of which are singletons, and less than 25% rests with the top ten. This chain joins TRBV9 and TRBJ2-3; 7 bases map to TRBD1. Sequencing was done on a sample of tumor tissue. The origin of this receptor is a male donor with papillary thyroid cancer or a benign thyroid nodule (not recorded which). Some clones in this sample may be carry-over from other donors' samples. The CDR3 region has the DNA TGTGCCAGCAGCTCTAGGGACAGAAGCACAGATACGCAGTATTTT. The encoded protein is CASSSRDRSTDTQYF.